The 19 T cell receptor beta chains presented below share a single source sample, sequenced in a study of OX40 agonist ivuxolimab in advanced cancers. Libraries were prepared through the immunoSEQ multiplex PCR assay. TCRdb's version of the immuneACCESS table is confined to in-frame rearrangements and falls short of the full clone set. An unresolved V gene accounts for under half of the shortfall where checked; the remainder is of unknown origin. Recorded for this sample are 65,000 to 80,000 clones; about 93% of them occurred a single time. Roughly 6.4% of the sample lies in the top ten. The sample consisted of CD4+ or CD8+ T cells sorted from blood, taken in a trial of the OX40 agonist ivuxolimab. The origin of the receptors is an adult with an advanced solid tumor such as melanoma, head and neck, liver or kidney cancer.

CDR3 DNA: TGTGCCAGCAGCGGCCCTAGCACAGATACGCAGTATTTT. Residues: CASSGPSTDTQYF. The genes are TRBV9 and TRBJ2-3, with D unclear. The V and J ends lost 3 bases and 0 bases respectively, with 5 bases between them. CDR1 is SGDLS, CDR2 YYNGEE, per germline. CDR3 size: 13 residues.

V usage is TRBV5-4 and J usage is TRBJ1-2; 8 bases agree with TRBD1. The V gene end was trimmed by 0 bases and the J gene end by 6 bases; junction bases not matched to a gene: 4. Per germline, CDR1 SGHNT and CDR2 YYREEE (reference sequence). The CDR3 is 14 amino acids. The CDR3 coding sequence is TGTGCCAGCAGCTTGGGGACAGGGTCAGATGGCTACACCTTC. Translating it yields CASSLGTGSDGYTF.

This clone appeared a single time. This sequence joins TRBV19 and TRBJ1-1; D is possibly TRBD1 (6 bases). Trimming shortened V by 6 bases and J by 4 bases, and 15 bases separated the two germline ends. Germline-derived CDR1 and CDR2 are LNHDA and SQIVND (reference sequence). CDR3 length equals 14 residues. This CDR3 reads CASSWGQGSTEAFF. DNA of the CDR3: TGTGCCAGTAGCTGGGGGCAGGGAAGCACTGAAGCTTTCTTT.

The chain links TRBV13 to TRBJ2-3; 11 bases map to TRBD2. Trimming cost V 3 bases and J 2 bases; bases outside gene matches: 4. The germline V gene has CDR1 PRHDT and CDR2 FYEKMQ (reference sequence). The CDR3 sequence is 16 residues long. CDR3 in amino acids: CASSLTSGDPTDTQYF. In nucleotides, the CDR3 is TGTGCCAGCAGCTTGACTAGCGGGGACCCCACAGATACGCAGTATTTT.

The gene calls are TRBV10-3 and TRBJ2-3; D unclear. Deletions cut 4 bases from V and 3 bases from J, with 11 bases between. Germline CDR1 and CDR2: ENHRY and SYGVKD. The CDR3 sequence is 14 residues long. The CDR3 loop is CAISGVRPTDTQYF. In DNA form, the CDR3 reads TGTGCCATCAGTGGTGTCAGACCGACAGATACGCAGTATTTT.

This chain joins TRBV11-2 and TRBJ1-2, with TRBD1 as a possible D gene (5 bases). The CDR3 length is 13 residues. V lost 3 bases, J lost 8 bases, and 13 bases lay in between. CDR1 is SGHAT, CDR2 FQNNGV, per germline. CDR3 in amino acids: CASSLGGSGGYTF. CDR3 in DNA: TGTGCCAGCAGCTTGGGGGGGAGTGGCGGCTACACCTTC.

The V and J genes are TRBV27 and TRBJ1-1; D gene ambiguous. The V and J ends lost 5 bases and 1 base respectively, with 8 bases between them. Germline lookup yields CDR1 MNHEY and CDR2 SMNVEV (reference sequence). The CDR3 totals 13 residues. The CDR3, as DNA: TGTGCCAGCAGTCTGCAGTGGAACACTGAAGCTTTCTTT. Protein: CASSLQWNTEAFF.

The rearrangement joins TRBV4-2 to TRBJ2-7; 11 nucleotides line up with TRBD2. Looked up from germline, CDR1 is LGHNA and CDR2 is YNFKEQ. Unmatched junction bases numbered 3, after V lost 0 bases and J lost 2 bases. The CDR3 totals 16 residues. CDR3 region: CASSQDGTSGTYEQYF. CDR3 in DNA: TGTGCCAGCAGCCAAGATGGGACTAGCGGAACCTACGAGCAGTACTTC.

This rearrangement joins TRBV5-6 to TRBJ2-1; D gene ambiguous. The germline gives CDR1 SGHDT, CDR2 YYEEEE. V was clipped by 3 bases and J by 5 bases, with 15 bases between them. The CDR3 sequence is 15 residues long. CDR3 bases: TGTGCCAGCAGCTCAGACGAAAATGGGAACAATGAGCAGTTCTTC. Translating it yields CASSSDENGNNEQFF. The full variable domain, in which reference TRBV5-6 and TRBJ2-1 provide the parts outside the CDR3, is DAGVTQSPTHLIKTRGQQVTLRCSPKSGHDTVSWYQQALGQGPQFIFQYYEEEERQRGNFPDRFSGHQFPNYSSELNVNALLLGDSALYLCASSSDENGNNEQFFGPGTRLTVL.

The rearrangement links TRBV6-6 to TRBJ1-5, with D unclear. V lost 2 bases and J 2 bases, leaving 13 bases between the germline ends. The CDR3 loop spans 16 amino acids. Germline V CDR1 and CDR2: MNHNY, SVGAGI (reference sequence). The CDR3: CASSYLRPAGNQPQHF. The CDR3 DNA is TGTGCCAGCAGTTACCTTCGACCAGCGGGCAATCAGCCCCAGCATTTT.

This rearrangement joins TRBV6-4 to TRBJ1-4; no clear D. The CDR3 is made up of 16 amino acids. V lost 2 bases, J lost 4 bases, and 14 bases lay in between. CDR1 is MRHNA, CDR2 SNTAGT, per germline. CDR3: CASSDPTAPNNEKLFF. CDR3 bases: TGTGCCAGCAGTGACCCAACTGCCCCCAATAATGAAAAACTGTTTTTT.

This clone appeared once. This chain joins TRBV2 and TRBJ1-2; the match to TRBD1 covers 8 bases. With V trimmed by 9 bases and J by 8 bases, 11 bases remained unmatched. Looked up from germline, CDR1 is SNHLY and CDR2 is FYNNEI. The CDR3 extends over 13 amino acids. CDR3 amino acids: CARIPTGGRGYTF. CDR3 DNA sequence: TGTGCCAGAATTCCCACAGGGGGAAGAGGCTACACCTTC.

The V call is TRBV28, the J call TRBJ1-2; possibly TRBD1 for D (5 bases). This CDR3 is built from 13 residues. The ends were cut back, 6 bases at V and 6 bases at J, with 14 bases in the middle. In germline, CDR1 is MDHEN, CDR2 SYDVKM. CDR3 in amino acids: CASRGVRQNGYTF. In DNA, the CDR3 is TGTGCCAGCAGGGGGGTAAGACAGAATGGCTACACCTTC.

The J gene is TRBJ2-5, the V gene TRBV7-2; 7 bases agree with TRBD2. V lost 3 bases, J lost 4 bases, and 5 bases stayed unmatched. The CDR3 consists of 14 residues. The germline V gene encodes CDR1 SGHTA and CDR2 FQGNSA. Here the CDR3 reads CASSLGGMGETQYF. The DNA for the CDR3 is TGTGCCAGCAGCTTGGGGGGGATGGGAGAGACCCAGTACTTC.

CDR3 nucleotides: TGTGCCAGCAGTCAGACAGGATCTGGGGCCCAGTACTTC. Translated, it gives CASSQTGSGAQYF. V gene TRBV14 combines with J gene TRBJ2-5; a weak D match, TRBD1 (6 bases). Deletions cut 6 bases from V and 9 bases from J, with 17 bases between. Germline V gene sequence: CDR1 SGHDN, CDR2 FVKESK. This CDR3 is built from 13 residues.

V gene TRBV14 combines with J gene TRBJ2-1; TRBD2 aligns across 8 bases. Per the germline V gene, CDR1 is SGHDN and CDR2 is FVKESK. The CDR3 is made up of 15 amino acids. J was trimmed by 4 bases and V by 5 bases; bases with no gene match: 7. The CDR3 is CASSVSGRDYNEQFF. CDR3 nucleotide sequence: TGTGCCAGCAGCGTGAGCGGGAGAGATTACAATGAGCAGTTCTTC.

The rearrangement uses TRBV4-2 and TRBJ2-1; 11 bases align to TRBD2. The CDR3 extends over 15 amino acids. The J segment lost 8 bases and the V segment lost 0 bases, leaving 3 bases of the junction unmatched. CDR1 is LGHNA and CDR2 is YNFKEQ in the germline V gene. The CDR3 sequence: CASSQELAGGYEQFF. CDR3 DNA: TGTGCCAGCAGCCAAGAGCTAGCGGGAGGATATGAGCAGTTCTTC.

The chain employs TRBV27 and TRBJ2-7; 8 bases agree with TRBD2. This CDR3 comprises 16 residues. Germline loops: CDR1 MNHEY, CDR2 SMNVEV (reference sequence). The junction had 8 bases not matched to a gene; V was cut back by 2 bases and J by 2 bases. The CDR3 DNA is TGTGCCAGCAGTTTACGGGCCGGACTAGCACCCTACGAGCAGTACTTC. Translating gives CASSLRAGLAPYEQYF.

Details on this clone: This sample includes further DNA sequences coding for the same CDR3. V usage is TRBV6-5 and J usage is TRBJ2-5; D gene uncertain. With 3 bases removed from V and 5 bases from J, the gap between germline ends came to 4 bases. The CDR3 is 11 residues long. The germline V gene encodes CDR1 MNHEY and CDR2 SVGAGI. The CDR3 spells CASSYGETQYF. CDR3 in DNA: TGTGCCAGCAGTTATGGGGAGACCCAGTACTTC.